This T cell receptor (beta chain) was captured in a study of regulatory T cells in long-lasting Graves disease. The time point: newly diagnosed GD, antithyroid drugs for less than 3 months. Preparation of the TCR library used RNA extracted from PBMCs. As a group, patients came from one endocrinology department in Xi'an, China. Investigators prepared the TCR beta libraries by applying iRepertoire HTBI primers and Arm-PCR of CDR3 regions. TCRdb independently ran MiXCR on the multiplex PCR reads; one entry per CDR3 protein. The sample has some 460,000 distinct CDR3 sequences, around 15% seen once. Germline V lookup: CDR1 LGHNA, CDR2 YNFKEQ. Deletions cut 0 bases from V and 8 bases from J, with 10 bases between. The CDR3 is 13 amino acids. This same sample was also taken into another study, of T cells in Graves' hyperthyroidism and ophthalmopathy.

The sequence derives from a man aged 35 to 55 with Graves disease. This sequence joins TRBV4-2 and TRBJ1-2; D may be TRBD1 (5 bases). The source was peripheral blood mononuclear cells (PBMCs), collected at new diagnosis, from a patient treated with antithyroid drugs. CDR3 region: CASSQDLRDGYTF. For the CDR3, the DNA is TGTGCCAGCAGCCAAGATCTCAGGGACGGCTACACCTTC.